The entry that follows covers one T cell receptor (beta chain) sequence. TEMRA cells were enriched by FACS, while CD8+ and CD4+ T cells were obtained through a negative isolation that was performed magnetically. The data were obtained in a study of CD8 T cells in Susac syndrome. This CDR3 has 14 amino acids. V was shortened by 0 bases and J by 0 bases, with 7 bases between the two germline ends. Germline V gene data show CDR1 as SGDLS and CDR2 as YYNGEE. Reverse transcription used about 0.45 to 1 ug RNA and random hexamers. Amplification of TCR beta CDR3 by immunoSEQ multiplex PCR spanned 54 Vbeta and 13 Jbeta. A single record per CDR3 protein comes from TCRdb applying MiXCR to the immunoSEQ multiplex PCR reads. The profile shows tens of thousands of distinct CDR3 sequences, 93% of them singletons.

This receptor was taken from a human donor with multiple sclerosis. The chain combines TRBV9 with TRBJ2-7; D is undetermined. Material: CD8+ T cells from PBMCs. The CDR3, as DNA: TGTGCCAGCAGCGTAGGTGACGGCTCCTACGAGCAGTACTTC. As protein: CASSVGDGSYEQYF.